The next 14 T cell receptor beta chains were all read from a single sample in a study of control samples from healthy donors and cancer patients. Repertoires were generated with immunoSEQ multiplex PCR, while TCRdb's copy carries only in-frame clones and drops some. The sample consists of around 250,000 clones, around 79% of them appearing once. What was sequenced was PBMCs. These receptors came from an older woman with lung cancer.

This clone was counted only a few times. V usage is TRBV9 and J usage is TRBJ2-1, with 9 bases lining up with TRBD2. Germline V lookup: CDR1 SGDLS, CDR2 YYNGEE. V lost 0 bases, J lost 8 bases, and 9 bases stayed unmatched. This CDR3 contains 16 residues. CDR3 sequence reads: CASSVGLADATDEQFF. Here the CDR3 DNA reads TGTGCCAGCAGCGTAGGACTAGCGGACGCTACCGATGAGCAGTTCTTC.

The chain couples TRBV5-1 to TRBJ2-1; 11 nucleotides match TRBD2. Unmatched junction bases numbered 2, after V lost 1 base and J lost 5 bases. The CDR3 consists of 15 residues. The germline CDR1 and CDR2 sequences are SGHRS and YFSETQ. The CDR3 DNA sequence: TGCGCCAGCAGCTTGCTAGCGGGAGGAAACAATGAGCAGTTCTTC. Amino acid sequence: CASSLLAGGNNEQFF.

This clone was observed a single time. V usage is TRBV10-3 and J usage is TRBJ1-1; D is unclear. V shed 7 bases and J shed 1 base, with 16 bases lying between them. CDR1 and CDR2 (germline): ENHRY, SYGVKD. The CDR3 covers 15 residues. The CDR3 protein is CAINPGGSRNTEAFF. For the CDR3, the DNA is TGTGCCATCAATCCAGGAGGCTCGAGGAACACTGAAGCTTTCTTT.

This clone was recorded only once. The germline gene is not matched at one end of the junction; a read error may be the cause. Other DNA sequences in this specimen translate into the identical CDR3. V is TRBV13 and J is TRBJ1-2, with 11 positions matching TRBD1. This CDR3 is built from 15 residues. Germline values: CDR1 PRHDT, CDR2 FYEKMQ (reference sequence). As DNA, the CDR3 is TGTGCCAGCAGCCTAGGACAGGGGGCCGTGGATGGCTACACCTTC. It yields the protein CASSLGQGAVDGYTF.

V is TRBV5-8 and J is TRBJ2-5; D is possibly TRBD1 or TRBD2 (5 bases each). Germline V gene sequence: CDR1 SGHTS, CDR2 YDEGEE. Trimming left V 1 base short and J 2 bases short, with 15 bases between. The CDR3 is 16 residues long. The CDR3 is CASSLRDREIQETQYF. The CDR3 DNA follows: TGTGCCAGCAGCTTGAGGGACCGGGAAATACAAGAGACCCAGTACTTC.

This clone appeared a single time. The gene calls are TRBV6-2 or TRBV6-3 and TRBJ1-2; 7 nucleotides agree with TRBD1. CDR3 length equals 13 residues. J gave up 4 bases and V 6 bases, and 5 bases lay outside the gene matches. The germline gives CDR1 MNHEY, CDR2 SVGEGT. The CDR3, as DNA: TGTGCCAGCAGCAAAGGGACAGTCTATGGCTACACCTTC. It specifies CASSKGTVYGYTF.

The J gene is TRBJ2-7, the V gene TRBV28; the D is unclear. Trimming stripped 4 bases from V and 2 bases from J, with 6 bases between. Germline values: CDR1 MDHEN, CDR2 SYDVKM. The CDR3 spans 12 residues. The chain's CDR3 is CASSSFPYEQYF. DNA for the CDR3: TGTGCCAGCAGTTCCTTTCCCTACGAGCAGTACTTC.

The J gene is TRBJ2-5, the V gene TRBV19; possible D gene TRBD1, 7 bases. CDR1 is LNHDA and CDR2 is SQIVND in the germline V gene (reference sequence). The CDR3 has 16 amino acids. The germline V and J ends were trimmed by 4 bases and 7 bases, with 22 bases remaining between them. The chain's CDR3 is CASSTTMDRTEGTQYF. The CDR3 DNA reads TGTGCCAGTAGTACAACCATGGACAGGACGGAGGGGACCCAGTACTTC.

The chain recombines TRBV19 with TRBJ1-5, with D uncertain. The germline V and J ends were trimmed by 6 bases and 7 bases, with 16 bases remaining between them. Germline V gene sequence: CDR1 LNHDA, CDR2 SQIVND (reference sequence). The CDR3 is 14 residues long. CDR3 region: CASSPNPQWQPQHF. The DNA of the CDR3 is TGTGCCAGTAGCCCCAACCCCCAGTGGCAGCCCCAGCATTTT.

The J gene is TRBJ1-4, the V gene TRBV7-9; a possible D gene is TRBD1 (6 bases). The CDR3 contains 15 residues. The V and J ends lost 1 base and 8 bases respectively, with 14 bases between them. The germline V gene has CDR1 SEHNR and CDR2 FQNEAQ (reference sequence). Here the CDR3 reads CASSLDRAVDEKLFF. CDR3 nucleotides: TGTGCCAGCAGCTTAGACAGGGCAGTGGACGAAAAACTGTTTTTT.

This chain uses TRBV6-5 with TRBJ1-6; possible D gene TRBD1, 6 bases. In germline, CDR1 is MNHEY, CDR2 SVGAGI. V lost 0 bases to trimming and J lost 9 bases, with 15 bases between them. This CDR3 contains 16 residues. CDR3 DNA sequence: TGTGCCAGCAGTTACTCCTTCTTACAGGGAAGTTCACCCCTCCACTTT. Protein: CASSYSFLQGSSPLHF.

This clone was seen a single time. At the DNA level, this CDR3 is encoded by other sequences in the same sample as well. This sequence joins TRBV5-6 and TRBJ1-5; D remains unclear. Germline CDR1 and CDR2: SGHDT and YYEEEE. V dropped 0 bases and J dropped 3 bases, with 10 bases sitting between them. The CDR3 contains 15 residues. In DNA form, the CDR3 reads TGTGCCAGCAGCTTGGGTGGGCGATCCAATCAGCCCCAGCATTTT. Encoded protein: CASSLGGRSNQPQHF.

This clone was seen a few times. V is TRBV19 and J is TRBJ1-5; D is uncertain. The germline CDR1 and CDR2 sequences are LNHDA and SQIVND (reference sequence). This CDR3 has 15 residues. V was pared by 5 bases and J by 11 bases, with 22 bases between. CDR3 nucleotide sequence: TGTGCCAGTAGTGCTAACGGGCTTTCGTCTTTGGCCCAGCATTTT. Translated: CASSANGLSSLAQHF.

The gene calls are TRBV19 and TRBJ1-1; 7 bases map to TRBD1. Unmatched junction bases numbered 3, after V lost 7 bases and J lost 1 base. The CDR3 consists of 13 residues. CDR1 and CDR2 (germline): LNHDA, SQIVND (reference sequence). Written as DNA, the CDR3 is TGTGCCAGTACCTCAGGGGGGAACACTGAAGCTTTCTTT. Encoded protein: CASTSGGNTEAFF.